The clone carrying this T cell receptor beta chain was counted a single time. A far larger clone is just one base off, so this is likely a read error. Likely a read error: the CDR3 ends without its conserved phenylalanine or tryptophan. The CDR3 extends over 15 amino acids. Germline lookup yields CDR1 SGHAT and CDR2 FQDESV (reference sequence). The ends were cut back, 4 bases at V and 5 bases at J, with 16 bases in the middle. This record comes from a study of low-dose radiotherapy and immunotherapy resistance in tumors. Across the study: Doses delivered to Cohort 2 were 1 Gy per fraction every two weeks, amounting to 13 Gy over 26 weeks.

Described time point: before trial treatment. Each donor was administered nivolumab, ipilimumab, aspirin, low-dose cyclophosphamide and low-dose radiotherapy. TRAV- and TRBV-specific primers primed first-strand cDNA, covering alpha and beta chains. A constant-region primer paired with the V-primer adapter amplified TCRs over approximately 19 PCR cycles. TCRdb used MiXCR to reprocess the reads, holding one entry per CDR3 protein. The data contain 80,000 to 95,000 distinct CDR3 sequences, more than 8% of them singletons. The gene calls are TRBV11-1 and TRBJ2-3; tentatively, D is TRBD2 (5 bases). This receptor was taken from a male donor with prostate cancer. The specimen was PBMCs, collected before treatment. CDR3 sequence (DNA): TGTGCCAGCAGCTCCCTAGCTGGGTTTGTAGATACGCAGTATTCT. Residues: CASSSLAGFVDTQYS.